This T cell receptor (beta chain) appears in the sequencing data of a study of T cell repertoires in cytomegalovirus infection. The wider study: CMV epitopes used comprised recently identified HLA-C-restricted ones and well-studied HLA-B-restricted ones. Indicated by public TCR beta signatures were CMV infection and matching HLA type. The study, taken as a whole, reports: HLA-C-restricted CMV clonotypes gave the most frequent clonotype in two of eight donors. There were carriers of CMV plus the relevant HLA, and cumulative public TCR beta family frequency identified them.

This CDR3 is built from 11 residues. From germline, CDR1 is MDHEN and CDR2 SYDVKM. After removal of 7 bases from V and 7 bases from J, the junction contained 4 bases not matched to a gene. This clonotype was seen ten or more times. The antigen remains undetermined. TCRdb reprocessed the reads via MiXCR and lists one record per CDR3 protein. The data show approximately 310,000 distinct CDR3 sequences, around a quarter seen once. The sequenced sample was cultured PBMCs, obtained from culture after CMV antigen stimulation. The receptor was derived from a human donor in good health (CMV status not recorded). Some clones in this sample may be carry-over from other donors' samples. V is TRBV28 and J is TRBJ2-7, with 7 bases matching TRBD2. The DNA for the CDR3 is TGTGCCAGCAAGGCTAGCGGAGAGCAGTACTTC. Translated: CASKASGEQYF.